The present entry profiles one T cell receptor (beta chain) with its context. This table comes from immunoSEQ multiplex PCR, and its TCRdb copy is limited to in-frame clones, with some not included. Found here are roughly 62,000 clones, around four fifths of them singletons; the top ten hold roughly 3.2%. V lost 5 bases, J lost 0 bases, and 9 bases lay in between. The germline gives CDR1 SGHRS, CDR2 YFSETQ. The CDR3 has 14 residues. These data are taken from a study of blood T cell repertoires in COVID-19. Across the whole study: Spain, Italy and the United States supplied samples that represented acute and convalescent COVID-19. PBMCs, B-cell-depleted T cells, or T cells were the source of the cDNA or gDNA that made up the material.

The sequence derives from a man aged 55 to 70 with acute or convalescent COVID-19. The sample consisted of peripheral blood. The genes are TRBV5-1 and TRBJ1-3; D is unclear. CDR3: CASSKLSSGNTIYF. CDR3 sequence (DNA): TGCGCCAGCAGTAAGCTAAGCTCTGGAAACACCATATATTTT.